The following is a T cell receptor beta chain sequence with its context. Clones were sequenced by immunoSEQ multiplex PCR, and TCRdb holds only the in-frame ones, with some missing. The sample comprises roughly 100,000 clones, approximately 88% of which are singletons, and around 4.3% rests with the top ten. The CDR3 is 15 residues long. Germline V gene lookup returns CDR1 SNHLY and CDR2 FYNNEI. V was shortened by 8 bases and J by 2 bases, with 13 bases between the two germline ends. This entry is derived from a study of blood T cell repertoires in COVID-19. Study-level background: Donors in the United States, Italy and Spain gave samples during acute or convalescent COVID-19.

The TCR originated in a human donor in a cohort sampled during active COVID-19. The sequenced material came from peripheral blood. The chain employs TRBV2 and TRBJ2-6, with D perhaps matching TRBD1 (6 bases). The CDR3: CASGAQGTGANVLTF. CDR3 nucleotides: TGTGCCAGCGGAGCACAGGGCACTGGGGCCAACGTCCTGACTTTC.